The present T cell receptor beta chain was sequenced within a study of blood T cell repertoires in COVID-19. About the research overall: Italy, Spain and the United States were the sources of the convalescent and acute COVID-19 samples. In each case, the material was cDNA or gDNA derived from T cells, B-cell-depleted T cells, or PBMCs.

Source study methods: Amplification from reference gene primers served as the basis for estimated nucleated cell counts. TCRdb keeps only in-frame clones here, not all; method: immunoSEQ multiplex PCR. That table supplies the V and J calls and clone size; D and trimming were determined from the DNA. The table records roughly 130,000 clones, 65% to 85% of them present only once. Trimming took 6 bases from V and 2 from J, leaving 9 bases between them. CDR1 and CDR2 (germline): SGDLS, YYNGEE. This CDR3 is built from 13 residues. The source material was peripheral blood. The rearrangement joins TRBV9 to TRBJ1-3; possible D gene TRBD1, 5 bases. This sequence was found in a man in his sixties or seventies with acute or convalescent COVID-19. CDR3 loop: CASTQGTGNTIYF. CDR3 sequence (DNA): TGTGCCAGCACCCAGGGAACTGGAAACACCATATATTTT.